This T cell receptor beta chain was sequenced for a study of T cell changes during pregnancy in multiple sclerosis. Sequencing was performed with immunoSEQ multiplex PCR; in TCRdb, only in-frame clones are kept and a portion is missing. The data hold under 70,000 clones, with 91% observed a single time. The sample holds a few counts of this clone. The CDR3 contains 14 residues. V dropped 0 bases and J dropped 6 bases, with 8 bases sitting between them. The germline V gene has CDR1 SGHAT and CDR2 FQNNGV. The material was CD4+ T cells from peripheral blood mononuclear cells, obtained after pregnancy. The J gene is TRBJ2-2, the V gene TRBV11-2, with TRBD1 as a possible D gene (5 bases). The sequence was collected from a female donor in good health, enrolled as a control in a pregnancy study. The CDR3 reads CASSLDRVAGELFF. The CDR3 nucleotides read TGTGCCAGCAGCTTAGACAGGGTGGCCGGGGAGCTGTTTTTT.